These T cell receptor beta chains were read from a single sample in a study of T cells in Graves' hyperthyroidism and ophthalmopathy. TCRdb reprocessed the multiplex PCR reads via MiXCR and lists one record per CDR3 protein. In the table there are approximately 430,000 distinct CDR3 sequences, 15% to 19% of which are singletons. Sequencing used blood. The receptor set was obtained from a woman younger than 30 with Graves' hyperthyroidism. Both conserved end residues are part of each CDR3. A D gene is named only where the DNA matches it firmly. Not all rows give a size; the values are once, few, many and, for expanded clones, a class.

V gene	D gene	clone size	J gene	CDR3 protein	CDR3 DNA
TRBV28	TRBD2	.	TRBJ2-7	CASSFGTTTSYEQYF	TGTGCCAGCAGTTTCGGGACTACCACTTCCTACGAGCAGTACTTC
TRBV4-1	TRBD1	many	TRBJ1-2	CASSQDRGDYGYTF	TGTGCCAGCAGCCAAGACAGGGGGGACTATGGCTACACCTTC
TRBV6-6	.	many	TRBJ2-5	CASSYSKGKTNGETQYF	TGTGCCAGCAGTTACTCGAAAGGAAAAACCAATGGGGAGACCCAGTACTTC
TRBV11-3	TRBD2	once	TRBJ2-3	CASSVKAGSTDTQYF	TGTGCCAGCAGTGTAAAAGCGGGGAGCACAGATACGCAGTATTTT
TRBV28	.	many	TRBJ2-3	CASTSGAGVIDTQYF	TGTGCCAGCACCTCAGGGGCAGGGGTCATAGATACGCAGTATTTT
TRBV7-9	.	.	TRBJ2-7	CASSLSRVANEQYF	TGTGCCAGCAGCTTAAGCAGGGTGGCCAACGAGCAGTACTTC
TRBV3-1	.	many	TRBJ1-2	CASSQDLGEYGYTF	TGTGCCAGCAGCCAAGATCTCGGGGAGTATGGCTACACCTTC
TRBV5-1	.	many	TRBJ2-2	CASSPMESINTGELFF	TGCGCCAGCAGCCCGATGGAGTCAATCAACACCGGGGAGCTGTTTTTT
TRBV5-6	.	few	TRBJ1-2	CASTLGGGSYGYTF	TGTGCCAGCACCCTGGGGGGCGGATCCTATGGCTACACCTTC
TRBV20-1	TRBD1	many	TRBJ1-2	CSATGQGRVSNYGYTF	TGCAGTGCCACAGGACAGGGACGAGTGTCTAACTATGGCTACACCTTC
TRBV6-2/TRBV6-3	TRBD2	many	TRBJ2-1	CASSSRTSSRPYNEQFF	TGTGCCAGCAGCTCCCGGACTAGCAGTAGACCCTACAATGAGCAGTTCTTC
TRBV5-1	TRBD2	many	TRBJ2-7	CASSLSGTGSSYEQYF	TGCGCCAGCAGCTTGAGCGGGACGGGGAGCTCCTACGAGCAGTACTTC
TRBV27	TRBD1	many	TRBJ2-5	CASSATGQTQYF	TGTGCCAGCAGTGCGACAGGGCAGACCCAGTACTTC
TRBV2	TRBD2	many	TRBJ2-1	CASSETSGRVSYNEQFF	TGTGCCAGCAGTGAGACTAGCGGGAGGGTATCCTACAATGAGCAGTTCTTC
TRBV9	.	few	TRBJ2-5	CASSVGEDLYQETQYF	TGTGCCAGCAGCGTAGGTGAGGATTTGTACCAAGAGACCCAGTACTTC
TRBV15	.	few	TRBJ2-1	CATSRAGLARHNEQFF	TGTGCCACCAGCAGAGCAGGGCTAGCGCGACACAATGAGCAGTTCTTC
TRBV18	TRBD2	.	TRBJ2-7	CASAPERGSYEQYF	TGTGCCAGCGCTCCAGAGCGGGGTTCCTACGAGCAGTACTTC
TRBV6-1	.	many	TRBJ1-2	CASSEIEWGGRWGYTF	TGTGCCAGCAGTGAAATTGAATGGGGGGGCCGTTGGGGCTACACCTTC
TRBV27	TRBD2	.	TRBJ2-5	CASSLAGVGETQYF	TGTGCCAGCAGCCTAGCGGGAGTAGGGGAGACCCAGTACTTC
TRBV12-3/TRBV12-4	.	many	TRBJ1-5	CASSSSGLGQPQHF	TGTGCCAGCAGTTCTTCAGGGTTAGGGCAGCCCCAGCATTTT
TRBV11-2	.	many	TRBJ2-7	CASSLVGYYEQYF	TGTGCCAGCAGCTTAGTCGGCTACTACGAGCAGTACTTC
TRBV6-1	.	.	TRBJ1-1	CASSSLMNTEAFF	TGTGCCAGCAGTTCGCTCATGAACACTGAAGCTTTCTTT
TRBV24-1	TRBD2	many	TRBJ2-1	CATSRASGRIEQFF	TGTGCCACCTCTCGGGCTAGCGGGAGAATTGAGCAGTTCTTC
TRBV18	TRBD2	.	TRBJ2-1	CASSTTSGGGPNEQFF	TGTGCCAGCTCAACGACTAGCGGGGGGGGCCCCAATGAGCAGTTCTTC
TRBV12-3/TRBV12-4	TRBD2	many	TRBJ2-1	CASSLSGMSYNEQFF	TGTGCCAGCAGTCTTAGCGGGATGTCCTACAATGAGCAGTTCTTC
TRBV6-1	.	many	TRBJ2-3	CASSDGDRGSDTQYF	TGTGCCAGCAGTGATGGGGACCGCGGCTCAGATACGCAGTATTTT
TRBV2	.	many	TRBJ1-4	CASISGGLNEKLFF	TGTGCCAGCATCTCGGGGGGACTTAATGAAAAACTGTTTTTT
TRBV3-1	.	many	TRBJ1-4	CASSQDEGTTNEKLFF	TGTGCCAGCAGCCAAGATGAGGGGACAACTAATGAAAAACTGTTTTTT
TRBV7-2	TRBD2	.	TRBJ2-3	CASSYGVAGSDTQYF	TGTGCCAGCAGTTACGGGGTAGCGGGTTCAGATACGCAGTATTTT
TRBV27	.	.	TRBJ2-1	CASRLGRGSEQFF	TGTGCCAGCAGACTTGGGCGAGGGAGTGAGCAGTTCTTC
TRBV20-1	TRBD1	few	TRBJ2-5	CSAAQGATGHQETQYF	TGCAGTGCCGCCCAGGGGGCAACAGGCCATCAAGAGACCCAGTACTTC
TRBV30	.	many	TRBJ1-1	CAGGHYTEAFF	TGTGCCGGGGGACATTACACTGAAGCTTTCTTT
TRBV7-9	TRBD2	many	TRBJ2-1	CASRRSVTSGRSSYNEQFF	TGTGCCAGCAGACGATCCGTGACTAGCGGGAGGTCCTCCTACAATGAGCAGTTCTTC
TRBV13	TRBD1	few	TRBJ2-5	CASSQIPGTEETQYF	TGTGCCAGCAGCCAGATCCCCGGGACAGAAGAGACCCAGTACTTC
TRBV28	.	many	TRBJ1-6	CASSSYAGQYPIPLHF	TGTGCCAGCAGTTCCTACGCGGGGCAGTATCCTATCCCCCTCCACTTT
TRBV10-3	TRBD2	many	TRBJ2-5	CATRPAGLEETQYF	TGTGCCACTCGCCCAGCGGGGCTTGAAGAGACCCAGTACTTC
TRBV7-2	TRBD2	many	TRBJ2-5	CASSLGTSGRANQYF	TGTGCCAGCAGCTTAGGGACTAGCGGGAGGGCTAACCAGTACTTC
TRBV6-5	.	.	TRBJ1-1	CASSYVVGTEAFF	TGTGCCAGCAGTTACGTCGTGGGTACTGAAGCTTTCTTT
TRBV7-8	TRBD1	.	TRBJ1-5	CASSFGTGDQPQHF	TGTGCCAGCAGCTTCGGGACAGGGGATCAGCCCCAGCATTTT
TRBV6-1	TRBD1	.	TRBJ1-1	CASRTYRGVGDTEAFF	TGTGCCAGCAGAACCTACAGGGGGGTAGGGGACACTGAAGCTTTCTTT
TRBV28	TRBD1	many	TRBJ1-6	CASRPTHRGYNSPLHF	TGTGCCAGCAGACCAACGCACAGGGGGTACAATTCACCCCTCCACTTT
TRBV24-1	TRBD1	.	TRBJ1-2	CATSDWTGGGYTF	TGTGCCACCAGTGACTGGACAGGAGGGGGCTACACCTTC
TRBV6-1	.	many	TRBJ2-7	CASRSLGGSDEQYF	TGTGCCAGCAGGTCTTTAGGGGGGTCGGACGAGCAGTACTTC
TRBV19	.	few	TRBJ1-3	CASKDSGSGNTIYF	TGTGCCAGTAAGGACTCGGGAAGTGGAAACACCATATATTTT
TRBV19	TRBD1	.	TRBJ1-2	CASKGRGNYGYTF	TGTGCCAGTAAGGGCAGGGGGAACTATGGCTACACCTTC
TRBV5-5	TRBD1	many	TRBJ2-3	CASSPTGQADTQYF	TGTGCCAGCAGCCCGACCGGACAGGCAGATACGCAGTATTTT